A selection of T cell receptor beta chains follows, all from one sample in a study of shared clonotypes between healthy human individuals. Repertoires were generated with immunoSEQ multiplex PCR, while TCRdb's copy carries only in-frame clones and drops some. In the table there are roughly 1,100,000 clones, 75% of which are singletons. The sequencing input was memory CD4+ T cells sorted from blood. These receptors all come from a man between 18 and 29 years old in good health. CDR3s include the opening cysteine and the closing phenylalanine or tryptophan. Fields, in order: J gene, D gene, clone size, V gene, CDR3 DNA, CDR3 protein. The D gene is left open where the match is weak. Part of the rows lack a size; the others show once, few, many or a class for expanded clones.

j_gene: TRBJ1-5
d_gene: .
abundance: .
v_gene: TRBV28
CDR3nt: TGTGCCAGCAGTTCCCGACAGACGCCCCAGCATTTT
CDR3aa: CASSSRQTPQHF

j_gene: TRBJ2-5
d_gene: TRBD2
abundance: .
v_gene: TRBV5-4
CDR3nt: TGTGCCAGCAGCCTGACTAGCGGGGAGCAAGAGACCCAGTACTTC
CDR3aa: CASSLTSGEQETQYF

j_gene: TRBJ2-5
d_gene: TRBD1
abundance: .
v_gene: TRBV30
CDR3nt: TGTGCCTGGAACAGGGGGGATCAAGAGACCCAGTACTTC
CDR3aa: CAWNRGDQETQYF

j_gene: TRBJ1-4
d_gene: .
abundance: few
v_gene: TRBV18
CDR3nt: TGTGCCAGCTCACCACAAGTTTCGGACAGACTGTTTTTT
CDR3aa: CASSPQVSDRLFF

j_gene: TRBJ2-7
d_gene: TRBD2
abundance: .
v_gene: TRBV27
CDR3nt: TGTGCCAGCAGTTTATCCCTAGCGGGAGCGACCTACGAGCAGTACTTC
CDR3aa: CASSLSLAGATYEQYF

j_gene: TRBJ1-4
d_gene: .
abundance: .
v_gene: TRBV7-9
CDR3nt: TGTGCCAGCAGCCACCCCGCTGGGGGAGTTAATGAAAAACTGTTTTTT
CDR3aa: CASSHPAGGVNEKLFF

j_gene: TRBJ1-3
d_gene: .
abundance: once
v_gene: TRBV30
CDR3nt: TGTGCCTGGAGGCAGTTTCCGGAGTCTGGAAACACCATATATTTT
CDR3aa: CAWRQFPESGNTIYF

j_gene: TRBJ1-1
d_gene: TRBD1
abundance: .
v_gene: TRBV28
CDR3nt: TGTGCCAGCAGTTCGTTCCGGGACAGATTAATGAACACTGAAGCTTTCTTT
CDR3aa: CASSSFRDRLMNTEAFF

j_gene: TRBJ1-2
d_gene: .
abundance: .
v_gene: TRBV5-8
CDR3nt: TGTGCCAGCAGCTCCGCGGGGGGCCCCTATGGCTACACCTTC
CDR3aa: CASSSAGGPYGYTF

j_gene: TRBJ1-2
d_gene: .
abundance: .
v_gene: TRBV5-8
CDR3nt: TGTGCCAGCAGCTCACCCCCCGGGTCGCACACCTTC
CDR3aa: CASSSPPGSHTF

j_gene: TRBJ1-2
d_gene: .
abundance: .
v_gene: TRBV6-6
CDR3nt: TGTGCCAGCAGCCGGACGGAAAAGTCTTATGGCTACACCTTC
CDR3aa: CASSRTEKSYGYTF

j_gene: TRBJ2-2
d_gene: .
abundance: .
v_gene: TRBV18
CDR3nt: TGTGCCAGCTCACCAAAAGGGACCGGGGAGCTGTTTTTT
CDR3aa: CASSPKGTGELFF

j_gene: TRBJ1-1
d_gene: TRBD1
abundance: .
v_gene: TRBV19
CDR3nt: TGTGCCAGTAGTCTACCACAGGGGGCGAACACTGAAGCTTTCTTT
CDR3aa: CASSLPQGANTEAFF

j_gene: TRBJ1-6
d_gene: .
abundance: .
v_gene: TRBV5-6
CDR3nt: TGTGCCAGCAGCTCCCCCCGGGGCAGGTCAAATTCACCCCTCCACTTT
CDR3aa: CASSSPRGRSNSPLHF

j_gene: TRBJ2-3
d_gene: TRBD2
abundance: .
v_gene: TRBV6-5
CDR3nt: TGTGCCGTGGGATGGGCGGGAGTAGGAGATACGCAGTATTTT
CDR3aa: CAVGWAGVGDTQYF

j_gene: TRBJ2-1
d_gene: TRBD1
abundance: .
v_gene: TRBV10-3
CDR3nt: TGTGCCATCAGGGAAGGACAGGGGGGCTACAATGAGCAGTTCTTC
CDR3aa: CAIREGQGGYNEQFF

j_gene: TRBJ1-6
d_gene: TRBD1
abundance: few
v_gene: TRBV28
CDR3nt: TGTGCCAGCAGTAAACAGGGGGTAAAGGGCTCACCCCTCCACTTT
CDR3aa: CASSKQGVKGSPLHF

j_gene: TRBJ2-7
d_gene: TRBD2
abundance: .
v_gene: TRBV4-1
CDR3nt: TGCGCCAGCAGCCACCGACCGGGGACTAGCGGGGGCCACGAGCAGTACTTC
CDR3aa: CASSHRPGTSGGHEQYF

j_gene: TRBJ1-5
d_gene: TRBD1
abundance: .
v_gene: TRBV19
CDR3nt: TGTGCCAGTAGTAGCGACAGGGGAAATCAGCCCCAGCATTTT
CDR3aa: CASSSDRGNQPQHF

j_gene: TRBJ2-7
d_gene: TRBD1
abundance: .
v_gene: TRBV7-2
CDR3nt: TGTGCCAGCAGCTCACGCCCGGGACAGGGGACCTACGAGCAGTACTTC
CDR3aa: CASSSRPGQGTYEQYF

j_gene: TRBJ2-5
d_gene: TRBD1
abundance: many
v_gene: TRBV19
CDR3nt: TGTGCCAGTAGTGCTCCGGGACAGGGAGAGACCCAGTACTTC
CDR3aa: CASSAPGQGETQYF

j_gene: TRBJ2-5
d_gene: TRBD2
abundance: once
v_gene: TRBV11-2
CDR3nt: TGTGCCAGCAGCTTATTGAGACTAGCGGGACTGGAGACCCAGTACTTC
CDR3aa: CASSLLRLAGLETQYF

j_gene: TRBJ1-5
d_gene: TRBD1
abundance: .
v_gene: TRBV6-1
CDR3nt: TGTGCCAGCAGTGAACTTCTCATAACCGGGACAGGGGTCAATCAGCCCCAGCATTTT
CDR3aa: CASSELLITGTGVNQPQHF